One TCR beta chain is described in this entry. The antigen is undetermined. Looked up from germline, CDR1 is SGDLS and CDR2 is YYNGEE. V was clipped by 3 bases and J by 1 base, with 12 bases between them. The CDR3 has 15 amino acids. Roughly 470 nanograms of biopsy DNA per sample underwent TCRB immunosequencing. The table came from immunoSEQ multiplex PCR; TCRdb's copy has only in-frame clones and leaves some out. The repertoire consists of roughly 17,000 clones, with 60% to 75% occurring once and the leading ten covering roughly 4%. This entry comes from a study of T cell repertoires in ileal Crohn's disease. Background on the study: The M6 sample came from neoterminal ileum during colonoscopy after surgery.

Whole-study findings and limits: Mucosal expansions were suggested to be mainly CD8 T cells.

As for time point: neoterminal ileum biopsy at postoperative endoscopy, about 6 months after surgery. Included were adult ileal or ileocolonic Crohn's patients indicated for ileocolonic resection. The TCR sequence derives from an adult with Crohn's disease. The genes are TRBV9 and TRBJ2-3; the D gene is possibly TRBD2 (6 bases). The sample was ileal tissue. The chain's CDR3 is CASSAGTLGTDTQYF. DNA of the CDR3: TGTGCCAGCAGCGCCGGGACTCTCGGCACAGATACGCAGTATTTT.